A single sample is the source of the 5 T cell receptor beta chains below, sequenced in a study of T-cell reconstitution after alpha-beta-depleted transplantation in children. Molecular barcoding with unique molecular identifiers was used for the TCRbeta library. A single record per CDR3 protein comes from TCRdb applying MiXCR to the PCR reads. The sample holds over 85,000 distinct CDR3 sequences; roughly 7.2% are singletons and the top ten take about a sixth. This material consisted of PBMCs, taken before TCRalphabeta/CD19-depleted stem cell transplant. The receptors were sampled from a boy between 2 and 15 years old with acute lymphoblastic leukemia, due to receive a stem cell transplant.

This clonotype was observed at least ten times. The rearrangement links TRBV20-1 to TRBJ2-7; D perhaps matches TRBD1 (5 bases). Germline values: CDR1 DFQATT, CDR2 SNEGSKA (reference sequence). V was cut by 3 bases and J by 3 bases, with 18 bases left in between. The CDR3 is made up of 15 amino acids. The CDR3 sequence: CSASKSGTGVYEQYF. The CDR3 nucleotides are TGCAGTGCTAGTAAGTCTGGTACAGGAGTCTACGAGCAGTACTTC.

The CDR3 sequence: CASSVAPLAGGPDTQYF. CDR3 sequence (DNA): TGTGCCAGCAGCGTAGCCCCCCTAGCGGGGGGGCCGGACACGCAGTATTTT. The genes are TRBV9 and TRBJ2-3; TRBD2 matches 12 bases. V was clipped by 0 bases and J by 9 bases; unmatched bases: 11. CDR1 and CDR2 from the germline V gene are SGDLS and YYNGEE. This CDR3 is built from 17 residues.

The V gene is TRBV11-1, the J gene TRBJ2-5, with 7 bases that match TRBD2. With 3 bases clipped from V and 3 bases from J, the junction kept 4 bases outside the gene matches. This CDR3 comprises 14 residues. From germline, CDR1 is SGHAT and CDR2 FQDESV (reference sequence). The CDR3 loop is CASSFRGEEETQYF. The CDR3 nucleotides are TGTGCCAGCAGCTTCCGGGGGGAAGAAGAGACCCAGTACTTC.

This clonotype was counted ten times or more. The chain employs TRBV5-1 and TRBJ2-3; TRBD2 agrees at 7 bases. Unmatched junction bases numbered 6, after V lost 4 bases and J lost 7 bases. The CDR3 covers 13 residues. Germline values: CDR1 SGHRS, CDR2 YFSETQ. The CDR3 nucleotides read TGCGCCAGCAGCATGACTAGCCTCAATACGCAGTATTTT. Translating gives CASSMTSLNTQYF.

Ten or more counts support this clonotype. One end of the junction does not line up with germline, which may come from a read error. V usage is TRBV15 and J usage is TRBJ2-5; D might be TRBD1 (6 bases). Germline CDR1 and CDR2: LNHNV and YYDKDF (reference sequence). This CDR3 is 17 amino acids long. The CDR3 loop is CATSGEVAEQGQETQYF. CDR3 bases: TGTGCCACCAGCGGAGAAGTCGCGGAACAGGGTCAAGAGACCCAGTACTTC.